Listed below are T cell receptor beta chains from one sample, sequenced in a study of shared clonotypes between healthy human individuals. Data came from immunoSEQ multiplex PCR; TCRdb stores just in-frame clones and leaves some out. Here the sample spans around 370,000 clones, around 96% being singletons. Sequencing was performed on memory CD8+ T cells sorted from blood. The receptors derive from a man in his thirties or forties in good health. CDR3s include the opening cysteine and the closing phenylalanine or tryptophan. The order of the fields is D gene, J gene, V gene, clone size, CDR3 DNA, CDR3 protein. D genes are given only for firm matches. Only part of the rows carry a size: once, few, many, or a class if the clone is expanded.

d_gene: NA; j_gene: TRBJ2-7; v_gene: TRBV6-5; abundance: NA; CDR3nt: TGTGCCAGCAGGGGTACCTACGAGCAGTACTTC; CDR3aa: CASRGTYEQYF
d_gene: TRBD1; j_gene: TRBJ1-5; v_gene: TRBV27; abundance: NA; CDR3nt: TGTGCCAGCAGTTTAATGGGGACAGGGGGACAGCCCCAGCATTTT; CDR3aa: CASSLMGTGGQPQHF
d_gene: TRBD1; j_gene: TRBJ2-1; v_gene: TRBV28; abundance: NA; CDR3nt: TGTGCCAGCAGTTCCCTTGTGGGACAGCCCTACAATGAGCAGTTCTTC; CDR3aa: CASSSLVGQPYNEQFF
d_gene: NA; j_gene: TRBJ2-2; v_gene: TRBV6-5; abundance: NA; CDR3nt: TGTGCCAGCAGTTACGGTACTAGTCCCACCGGGGAGCTGTTTTTT; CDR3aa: CASSYGTSPTGELFF
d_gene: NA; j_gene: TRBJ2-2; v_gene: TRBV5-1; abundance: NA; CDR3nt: TGCGCCAGCAGCGGAGCCCCCACCGGGGAGCTGTTTTTT; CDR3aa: CASSGAPTGELFF
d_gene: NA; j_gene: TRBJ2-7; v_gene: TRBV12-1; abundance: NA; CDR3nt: TGTGCCAGCAGCTCTATTTACGAGCAGTACTTC; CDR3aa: CASSSIYEQYF
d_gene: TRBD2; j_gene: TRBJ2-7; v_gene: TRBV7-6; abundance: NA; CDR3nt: TGTGCCAGCACGGCGGGGGTATGGAACGAGCAGTACTTC; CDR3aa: CASTAGVWNEQYF
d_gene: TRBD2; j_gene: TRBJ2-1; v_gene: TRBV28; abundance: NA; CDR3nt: TGTGCCAGCAGTCCCCCGGGACTAGCGGGCCGCAACAATGAGCAGTTCTTC; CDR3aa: CASSPPGLAGRNNEQFF
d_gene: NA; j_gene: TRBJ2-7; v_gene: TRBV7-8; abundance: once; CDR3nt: TGTGCCAGCAGCTTACGCGGAAAGTACGAGCAGTACTTC; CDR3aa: CASSLRGKYEQYF
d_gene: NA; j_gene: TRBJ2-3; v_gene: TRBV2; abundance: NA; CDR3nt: TGTGCCAGCAGTGTAAAGGCAGATACGCAGTATTTT; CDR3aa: CASSVKADTQYF
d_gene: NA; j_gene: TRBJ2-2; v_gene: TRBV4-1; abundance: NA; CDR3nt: TGCGCCAGCAGCCAAGAGTGGACCGGGGAGCTGTTTTTT; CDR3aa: CASSQEWTGELFF
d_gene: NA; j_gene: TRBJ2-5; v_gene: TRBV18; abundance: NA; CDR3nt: TGTGCCAGCTCACGCCCCGGGAAAGAGACCCAGTACTTC; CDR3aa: CASSRPGKETQYF
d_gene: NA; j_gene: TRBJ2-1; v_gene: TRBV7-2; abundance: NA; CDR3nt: TGTGCCAGCAGCCCGGGACTCGCCAACAATGAGCAGTTCTTC; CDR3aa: CASSPGLANNEQFF
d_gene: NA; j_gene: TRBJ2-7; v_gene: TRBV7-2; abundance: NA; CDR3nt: TGTGCCAGCAGCTTAGCAGCGGGACAGGTCTACGAGCAGTACTTC; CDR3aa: CASSLAAGQVYEQYF
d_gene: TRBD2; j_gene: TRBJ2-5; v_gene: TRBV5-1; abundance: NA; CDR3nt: TGCGCCAGCAGCCCGGGACTAATGGACCAAGAGACCCAGTACTTC; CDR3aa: CASSPGLMDQETQYF
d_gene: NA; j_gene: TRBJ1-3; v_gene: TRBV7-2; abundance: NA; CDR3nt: TGTGCCAGCAGCTTCGGACACGCTAAAAACACCATATATTTT; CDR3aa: CASSFGHAKNTIYF
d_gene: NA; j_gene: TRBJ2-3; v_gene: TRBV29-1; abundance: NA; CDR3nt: TGCAGCGTTGAGCTTAGGAGGGGCACAGATACGCAGTATTTT; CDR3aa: CSVELRRGTDTQYF
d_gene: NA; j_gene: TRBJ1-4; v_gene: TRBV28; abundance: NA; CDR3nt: TGTGCCAGCAGGGTCGTCGCTAATGAAAAACTGTTTTTT; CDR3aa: CASRVVANEKLFF
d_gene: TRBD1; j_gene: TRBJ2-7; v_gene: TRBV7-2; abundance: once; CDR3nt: TGTGCCAGCAGCTTAGGGACAGGGGCCTACGAGCAGTACTTC; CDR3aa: CASSLGTGAYEQYF
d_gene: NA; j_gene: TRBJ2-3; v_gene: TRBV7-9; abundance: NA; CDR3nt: TGTGCCAGCAGCTTATCAGCGGGTGGATCAGATACGCAGTATTTT; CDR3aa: CASSLSAGGSDTQYF
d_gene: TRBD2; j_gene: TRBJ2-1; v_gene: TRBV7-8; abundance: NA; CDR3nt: TGTGCCAGCAGCTTAACTAGCGGGACTGCCAATGAGCAGTTCTTC; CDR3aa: CASSLTSGTANEQFF
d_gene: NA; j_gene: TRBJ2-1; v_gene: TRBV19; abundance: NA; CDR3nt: TGTGCCAGTAGTGGGGGGTTGGCTAGACGGTTGGGTGAGCAGTTCTTC; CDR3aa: CASSGGLARRLGEQFF
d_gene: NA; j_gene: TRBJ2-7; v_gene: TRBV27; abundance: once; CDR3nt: TGTGCCAGCAGTTTGGCGGGGAGGGGGTCTTACGAGCAGTACTTC; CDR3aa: CASSLAGRGSYEQYF
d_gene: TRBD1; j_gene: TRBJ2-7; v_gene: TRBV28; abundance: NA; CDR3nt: TGTGCCAGCAGTTCGACAGGGTTAGGCTCCTACGAGCAGTACTTC; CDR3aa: CASSSTGLGSYEQYF
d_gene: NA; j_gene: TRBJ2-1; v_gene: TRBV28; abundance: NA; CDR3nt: TGTGCCAGCATGGTCGTTGGGAATGAGCAGTTCTTC; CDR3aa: CASMVVGNEQFF
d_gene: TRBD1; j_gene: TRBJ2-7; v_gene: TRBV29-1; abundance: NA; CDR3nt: TGCAGCGTCATTCCGCCTAGACAGGGGGCAGAGCAGTACTTC; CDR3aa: CSVIPPRQGAEQYF
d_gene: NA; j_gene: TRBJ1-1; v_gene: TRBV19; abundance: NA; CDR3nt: TGTGCCAGTACCAATACGTGGGGGGCGGACACTGAAGCTTTCTTT; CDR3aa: CASTNTWGADTEAFF
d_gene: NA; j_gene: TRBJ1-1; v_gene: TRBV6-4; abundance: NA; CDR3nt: TGTGCCAGCAGTGTGGACCGCGGCCTTGAAGCTTTCTTT; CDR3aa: CASSVDRGLEAFF
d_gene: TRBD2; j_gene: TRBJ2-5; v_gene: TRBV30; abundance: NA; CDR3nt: TGTGCCTGGACTCCGGGACTAGCGGTAAAAGAGACCCAGTACTTC; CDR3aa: CAWTPGLAVKETQYF
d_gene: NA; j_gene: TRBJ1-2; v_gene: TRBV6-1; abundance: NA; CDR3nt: TGTGCCAGCAGTGTGGCCATATCTAACTATGGCTACACCTTC; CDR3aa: CASSVAISNYGYTF
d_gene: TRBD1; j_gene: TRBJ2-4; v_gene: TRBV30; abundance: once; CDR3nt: TGTGCCTGGAGTACCCCGACAGGGGCCAAAAACATTCAGTACTTC; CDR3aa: CAWSTPTGAKNIQYF
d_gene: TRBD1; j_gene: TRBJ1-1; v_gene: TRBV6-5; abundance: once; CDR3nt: TGTGCCAGCAGTTACGACAGGGGGGCGAACACTGAAGCTTTCTTT; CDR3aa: CASSYDRGANTEAFF